Included here is one T cell receptor (beta chain) sequence, with context. Its antigen remains unknown. This record comes from a study of OX40 agonist ivuxolimab in advanced cancers. Study-wide findings and caveats: Within 6 weeks, CD4+ and CD8+ blood T cells expanded clonally at 0.1 to 3.0 mg/kg.

Germline V gene data show CDR1 as MGHRA and CDR2 as YSYEKL. CDR3 length: 15 amino acids. V lost 3 bases to trimming and J lost 4 bases; unmatched junction nucleotides: 7. Produced via immunoSEQ multiplex PCR; TCRdb's table is partial and in-frame only. Among some 100,000 clones listed, under 95% were seen once. Blood sampling took place at baseline, cycle 4 day 1, and cycle 7 day 1. The sequence came from an adult with an advanced solid tumor such as melanoma, head and neck, liver or kidney cancer. The gene calls are TRBV4-1 and TRBJ2-3; 7 positions agree with TRBD2. The source was CD4+ or CD8+ T cells sorted from blood, collected in a trial of the OX40 agonist ivuxolimab. This CDR3 reads CASSQERGNADTQYF. CDR3 coding DNA: TGCGCCAGCAGCCAGGAGCGGGGAAATGCAGATACGCAGTATTTT.